The 20 T cell receptor beta chains below all came from one sample that was sequenced in a study of blood T cell repertoires in COVID-19. Only in-frame clones appear in the TCRdb table, and some are missing; sequencing was by immunoSEQ multiplex PCR. The sample carries approximately 92,000 clones, about 70% recorded once. The sequencing sample was made of peripheral blood. The origin of the receptors is a woman aged 55-69 years in a cohort sampled during active or convalescent COVID-19.

V gene TRBV28 combines with J gene TRBJ1-2, with TRBD1 matching over 10 bases. The CDR3 has 15 residues. With V trimmed by 7 bases and J by 7 bases, 12 bases remained unmatched. CDR1 is MDHEN and CDR2 is SYDVKM in the germline V gene. The CDR3 DNA reads as TGTGCCAGCATCCCACGGACAGGGGGAGGAGGTGGCTACACCTTC. This translates into CASIPRTGGGGGYTF.

This clone was seen more than once but under ten times. V usage is TRBV30 and J usage is TRBJ1-6, with D possibly matching TRBD1 (6 bases). This CDR3 contains 13 residues. V shed 4 bases and J shed 5 bases, with 9 bases lying between them. Per the germline V gene, CDR1 is GTSNPN and CDR2 is SVGIG (reference sequence). The DNA of the CDR3 is TGTGCCTGGAAGGGGGAAAATAATTCACCCCTCCACTTT. Translated, it gives CAWKGENNSPLHF.

This rearrangement joins TRBV3-1 (or the pseudogene TRBV3-2) to TRBJ1-2, with D possibly matching TRBD1 (5 bases). The CDR3 runs 12 residues. Trimming took 4 bases from V and 5 from J, leaving 8 bases between them. Germline V gene data show CDR1 as LGHDT and CDR2 as YNNKEL (reference sequence). As DNA, the CDR3 is TGTGCCAGCAGCCCCCAGGGATATGGCTACACCTTC. Translated, it gives CASSPQGYGYTF.

This clone occurred a few times. The V call is TRBV29-1, the J call TRBJ1-1; D remains ambiguous. This CDR3 has 15 residues. From germline, CDR1 is SQVTM and CDR2 ANQGSEA. Trimming removed 3 bases from V and 3 bases from J, with 17 bases in between. CDR3 amino acids: CSVEREARGYTEAFF. In DNA form, the CDR3 reads TGCAGCGTTGAGAGGGAGGCTCGAGGGTACACTGAAGCTTTCTTT.

V and J are TRBV5-1 and TRBJ2-1, with a weak D call TRBD2 (6 bases). CDR1 and CDR2 from the germline V gene are SGHRS and YFSETQ. Deletions cut 4 bases from V and 10 bases from J, with 21 bases between. This CDR3 has 15 residues. This CDR3 is CASSNYAGTPQEQFF. DNA for the CDR3: TGCGCCAGCAGCAACTATGCCGGGACTCCCCAGGAGCAGTTCTTC.

This chain connects TRBV3-1 (or the pseudogene TRBV3-2) to TRBJ1-2; TRBD1 might be the D (5 bases). The V gene's germline CDR1 is LGHDT and CDR2 YNNKEL (reference sequence). This CDR3 is 13 amino acids long. V was clipped by 1 base and J by 5 bases, with 8 bases between them. The CDR3 sequence is CASSQAQGYGYTF. For the CDR3, the DNA is TGTGCCAGCAGCCAAGCGCAGGGATATGGCTACACCTTC.

The chain joins TRBV5-6 to TRBJ2-3; TRBD1 is a possible D gene (6 bases). Germline CDR1 and CDR2: SGHDT and YYEEEE. CDR3 length: 17 amino acids. V was trimmed by 0 bases and J by 0 bases, leaving 14 bases between them. This chain's CDR3 is CASSLAQGRVSTDTQYF. The DNA of the CDR3 is TGTGCCAGCAGCTTGGCCCAGGGGAGAGTAAGCACAGATACGCAGTATTTT.

The V call is TRBV5-1, the J call TRBJ2-7, with TRBD2 identical over 11 bases. Germline loops: CDR1 SGHRS, CDR2 YFSETQ. CDR3 length: 17 amino acids. Losses at the gene ends were 1 base for V and 0 bases for J; bases not matched to a gene: 6. The CDR3: CASSLTSGGLSSYEQYF. As DNA, the CDR3 is TGCGCCAGCAGCTTGACTAGCGGGGGCCTTAGCTCCTACGAGCAGTACTTC. Variable domain in full (rest from reference TRBV5-1 and TRBJ2-7): KAGVTQTPRYLIKTRGQQVTLSCSPISGHRSVSWYQQTPGQGLQFLFEYFSETQRNKGNFPGRFSGRQFSNSRSEMNVSTLELGDSALYLCASSLTSGGLSSYEQYFGPGTRLTVT.

The V and J genes are TRBV2 and TRBJ2-1, with TRBD1 matching 7 bases. Germline CDR1 SNHLY, CDR2 FYNNEI. The V segment lost 6 bases and the J segment 4 bases; nucleotides outside the gene matches: 9. This CDR3 comprises 15 residues. The DNA for the CDR3 is TGTGCCAGCAGCCAAGACAGGGATCTATACAATGAGCAGTTCTTC. Translating gives CASSQDRDLYNEQFF.

The chain employs TRBV4-3 and TRBJ1-1; TRBD1 is a possible D gene (5 bases). The germline V and J ends were trimmed by 1 base and 5 bases, with 11 bases remaining between them. This CDR3 is 14 amino acids long. The germline V gene has CDR1 LGHNA and CDR2 YSLEER. The CDR3 bases are TGCGCCAGCAGCCAAGTCCCAGGGTCGACTGAAGCTTTCTTT. It is translated as CASSQVPGSTEAFF.

This clone was recorded once. This CDR3 is CASLFGGRTTDTQYF. The CDR3 DNA follows: TGTGCCAGCCTCTTTGGGGGCCGTACCACAGATACGCAGTATTTT. The genes are TRBV18 and TRBJ2-3, with a possible D match to TRBD1 (6 bases). Germline CDR1 is KGHSH and CDR2 is LQKENI. CDR3 length: 15 amino acids. V dropped 8 bases and J dropped 2 bases, with 17 bases sitting between them.

This chain's CDR3 is CASSLGGLAGSTDTQYF. CDR3 coding DNA: TGTGCCAGCAGCCTAGGAGGCCTAGCGGGTTCGACAGATACGCAGTATTTT. This chain uses TRBV7-2 with TRBJ2-3; 8 bases fit TRBD2. The V segment lost 5 bases and the J segment 3 bases; nucleotides outside the gene matches: 13. Germline lookup yields CDR1 SGHTA and CDR2 FQGNSA. The CDR3 length is 17 residues.

This rearrangement joins TRBV6-5 to TRBJ1-3, with 9 bases lining up with TRBD1. Germline assignment: CDR1 MNHEY and CDR2 SVGAGI. V was clipped by 5 bases and J by 5 bases; unmatched bases: 7. The CDR3 consists of 15 residues. The CDR3: CASSPGTGNRNTIYF. DNA of the CDR3: TGTGCCAGCAGTCCCGGGACAGGGAATAGAAACACCATATATTTT.

The CDR3 DNA reads TGTGCCAGCAGTGAAGCGTTTGGGCCCCTAGCGGGGGGGCCTCGGGGCACAGATACGCAGTATTTT. It specifies CASSEAFGPLAGGPRGTDTQYF. This chain connects TRBV2 to TRBJ2-3, with TRBD2 matching 12 bases. V lost 0 bases to trimming and J lost 1 base; unmatched junction nucleotides: 17. This CDR3 comprises 22 residues. Looked up from germline, CDR1 is SNHLY and CDR2 is FYNNEI.

The V and J genes are TRBV3-1 (or the pseudogene TRBV3-2) and TRBJ1-1, with a weak D call TRBD1 (5 bases). Per the germline V gene, CDR1 is LGHDT and CDR2 is YNNKEL (reference sequence). This CDR3 is built from 13 residues. V shed 6 bases and J shed 4 bases, with 12 bases lying between them. The CDR3 DNA reads TGTGCCAGCAGGGGTGGGGCTGGCACTGAAGCTTTCTTT. Amino acids: CASRGGAGTEAFF.

The chain couples TRBV9 to TRBJ1-4; TRBD1 agrees at 8 bases. Germline V CDR1 and CDR2: SGDLS, YYNGEE. V shed 3 bases and J 4 bases; nucleotides not matched to a gene: 2. The CDR3 has 14 residues. The CDR3 here is CASSADRGNEKLFF. The CDR3 DNA is TGTGCCAGCAGCGCCGACAGGGGTAATGAAAAACTGTTTTTT.

This clone has a handful of counts. The chain is built from TRBV6-6 and TRBJ1-1, with D uncertain. The V gene's germline CDR1 is MNHNY and CDR2 SVGAGI (reference sequence). The V end lost 6 bases, the J end lost 3 bases, and 8 bases lay between the germline ends. The CDR3 is 12 residues long. The CDR3 region is CASRLQDTEAFF. Written as DNA, the CDR3 is TGTGCCAGCAGGCTTCAGGACACTGAAGCTTTCTTT.

This chain links TRBV19 with TRBJ2-7; D might be TRBD2 (6 bases). CDR3 length equals 14 residues. The germline gives CDR1 LNHDA, CDR2 SQIVND (reference sequence). The V gene lost 3 bases and the J gene lost 6 bases, with 15 bases spanning the gap. CDR3 sequence: CASSIGGLGGEQYF. The DNA of the CDR3 is TGTGCCAGTAGTATTGGAGGGTTGGGTGGCGAGCAGTACTTC. Complete variable domain (other parts from reference TRBV19 and TRBJ2-7): DGGITQSPKYLFRKEGQNVTLSCEQNLNHDAMYWYRQDPGQGLRLIYYSQIVNDFQKGDIAEGYSVSREKKESFPLTVTSAQKNPTAFYLCASSIGGLGGEQYFGPGTRLTVT.

This sequence joins TRBV5-1 and TRBJ2-3, with 15 bases fitting TRBD2. Germline V gene sequence: CDR1 SGHRS, CDR2 YFSETQ. The ends lost 2 bases at V and 4 bases at J; junction bases unmatched: 11. CDR3 length equals 19 residues. CDR3 sequence: CASSLGLAGGPRIADTQYF. Written as DNA, the CDR3 is TGCGCCAGCAGCTTAGGACTAGCGGGGGGGCCACGTATTGCAGATACGCAGTATTTT. The variable domain in full, completed from reference TRBV5-1 and TRBJ2-3, reads KAGVTQTPRYLIKTRGQQVTLSCSPISGHRSVSWYQQTPGQGLQFLFEYFSETQRNKGNFPGRFSGRQFSNSRSEMNVSTLELGDSALYLCASSLGLAGGPRIADTQYFGPGTRLTVL.

The chain has TRBV28 and TRBJ2-3; D is uncertain. The CDR3 sequence is 13 residues long. Trimming removed 5 bases at V and 2 bases at J, with 8 bases between. From germline, CDR1 is MDHEN and CDR2 SYDVKM. CDR3 sequence: CASSIQITDTQYF. The CDR3, as DNA: TGTGCCAGCAGTATACAGATCACAGATACGCAGTATTTT.